A single T cell receptor beta chain is shown here with its context. The sample holds a few counts of this clone. Its antigen is still unknown. It has no much larger one-base neighbor in the sample; base qualities were not kept. This sample was taken from a study of blood T cell repertoires in COVID-19 (dated by TCRdb to about 2020). Regarding the research as a whole: Samples covering the acute and convalescent phases of COVID-19 were provided by collaborators in the United States, Italy and Spain. A freely available public database, intended as a resource for researchers studying the immune response to SARS-CoV-2, is where the repertoires were released. The samples were drawn from two sources: the first 160 participants of the ongoing ImmuneRACE study, and over 950 subjects contributed by 6 global collaborators. The prospective study material was composed of cDNA or gDNA derived from T cells, B-cell-depleted T cells, or PBMCs. Sample metadata almost always included a de-identified subject ID, COVID-19 status, age in years and sex. HLA class I and class II types, where available, came from metadata supplied by the sample provider rather than from assay-based typing. The dataset comprised deeply sampled blood TCRbeta repertoires from subjects exposed to, actively infected with, or recovered from COVID-19. Beyond this particular receptor, the publication reports: The amount of clinical and demographic metadata varied by source and participant and was provided uncurated.

Including cysteine and phenylalanine, the CDR3 has 16 amino acids. Just CDR3 DNA is preserved here, 48 bases in frame from base 1. CDR1 and CDR2 (MNHEY, SMNVEV) derive from the germline V gene (reference sequence). The V and J ends are trimmed by 5 bases and 2 bases, leaving 18 bases between them. Participants in the prospective study were enrolled through a virtual design, were aged roughly 18 to 95 years, and lived in roughly 26 United States geographic areas. To assign participants to cohorts, the prospective study relied on clinical history that participants themselves reported in a screening survey and a study questionnaire. ImmuneRACE Cohort 3 recovered participants were defined by two consecutive negative NP/OP PCR tests, healthcare professional clearance, or symptom resolution. Mobile phlebotomists in the prospective study collected whole blood, serum and a nasopharyngeal or oropharyngeal swab from every participant. Additional blood draws and questionnaires over an approximately 2-month period could optionally be provided by prospective study participants. Before DNA extraction, blood samples from the prospective study were shipped at room temperature or frozen.

TCRbeta CDR3 regions were amplified from genomic DNA using the immunoSEQ Assay, a bias-controlled multiplex PCR. On the study's bioinformatics: The number of nucleated cells in each sample was estimated by amplification of reference gene primers within the assay. To quantify the absolute abundance of each unique TCRbeta CDR3 rearrangement, sequence reads were collapsed and filtered. For each sample, productive Simpson clonality was calculated as the square root of Simpson's diversity index across productive rearrangements. In TCRdb, the immuneACCESS table is reduced to in-frame sequences with V and J assigned. These tables do not hold every clone; where another copy was compared, an unresolved V gene accounts for under half, and the others remain unexplained. The V and J calls and clone size were taken over from that table, and D and trimming were inferred from the DNA. Counted in this sample were 140,000 to 150,000 clones; about nine tenths of them appeared once. The ten biggest clones cover approximately 10% of the sample.

Recombination linked TRBV27 to TRBJ1-2; the best D guess is TRBD1, with 6 bases matching. This sequence was found in a man aged 60 to 75 who had recovered from COVID-19. The sample comprised PBMCs or T cells enriched from blood (not recorded which). The DNA sequence is TGTGCCAGCAGTCCTAGGGTGGACAGAGTAAACTATGGCTACACCTTC. Its coded protein is CASSPRVDRVNYGYTF.